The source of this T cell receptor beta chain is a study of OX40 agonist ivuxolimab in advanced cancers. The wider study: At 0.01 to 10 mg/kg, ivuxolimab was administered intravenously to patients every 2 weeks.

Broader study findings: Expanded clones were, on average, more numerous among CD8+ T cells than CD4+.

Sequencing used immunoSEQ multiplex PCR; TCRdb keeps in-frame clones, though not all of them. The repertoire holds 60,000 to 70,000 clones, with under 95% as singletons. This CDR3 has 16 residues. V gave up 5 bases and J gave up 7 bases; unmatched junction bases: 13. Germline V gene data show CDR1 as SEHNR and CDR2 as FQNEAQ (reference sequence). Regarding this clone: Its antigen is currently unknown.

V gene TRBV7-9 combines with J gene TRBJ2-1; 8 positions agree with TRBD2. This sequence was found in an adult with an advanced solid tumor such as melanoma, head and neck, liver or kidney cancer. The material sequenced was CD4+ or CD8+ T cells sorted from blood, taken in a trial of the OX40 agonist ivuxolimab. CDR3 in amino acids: CASSPPGGGRRNEQFF. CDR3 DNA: TGTGCCAGCAGCCCCCCGGGGGGCGGGAGGCGAAATGAGCAGTTCTTC.